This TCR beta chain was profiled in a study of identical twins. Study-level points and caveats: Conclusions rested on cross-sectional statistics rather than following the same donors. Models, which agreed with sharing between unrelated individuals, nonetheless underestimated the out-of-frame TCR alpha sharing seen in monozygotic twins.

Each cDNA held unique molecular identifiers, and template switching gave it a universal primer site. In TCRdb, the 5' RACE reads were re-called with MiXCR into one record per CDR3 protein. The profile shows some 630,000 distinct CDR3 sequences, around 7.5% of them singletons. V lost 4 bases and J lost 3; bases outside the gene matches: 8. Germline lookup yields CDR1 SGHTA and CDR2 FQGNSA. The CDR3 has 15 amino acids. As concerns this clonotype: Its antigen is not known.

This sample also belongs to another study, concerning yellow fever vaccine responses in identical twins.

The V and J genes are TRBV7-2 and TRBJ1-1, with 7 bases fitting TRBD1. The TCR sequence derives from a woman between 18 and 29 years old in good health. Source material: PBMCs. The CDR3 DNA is TGTGCCAGCAGCTCATACAGGGGAGGGTACACTGAAGCTTTCTTT. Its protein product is CASSSYRGGYTEAFF. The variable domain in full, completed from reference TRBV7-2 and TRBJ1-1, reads GAGVSQSPSNKVTEKGKDVELRCDPISGHTALYWYRQSLGQGLEFLIYFQGNSAPDKSGLPSDRFSAERTGGSVSTLTIQRTQQEDSAVYLCASSSYRGGYTEAFFGQGTRLTVV.